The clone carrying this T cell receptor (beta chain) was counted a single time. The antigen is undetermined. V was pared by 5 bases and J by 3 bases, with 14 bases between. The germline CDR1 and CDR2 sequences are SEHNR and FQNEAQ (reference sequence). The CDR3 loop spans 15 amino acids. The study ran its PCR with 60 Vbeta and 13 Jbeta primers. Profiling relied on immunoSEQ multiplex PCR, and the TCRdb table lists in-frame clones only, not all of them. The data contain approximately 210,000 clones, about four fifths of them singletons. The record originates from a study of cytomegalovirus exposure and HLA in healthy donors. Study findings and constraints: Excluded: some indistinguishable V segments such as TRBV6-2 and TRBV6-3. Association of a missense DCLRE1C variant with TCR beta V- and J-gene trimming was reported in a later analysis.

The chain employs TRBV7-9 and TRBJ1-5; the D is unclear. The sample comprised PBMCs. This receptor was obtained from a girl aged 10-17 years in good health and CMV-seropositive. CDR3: CASSAPGGINQPQHF. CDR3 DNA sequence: TGTGCCAGCAGCGCCCCGGGAGGGATCAATCAGCCCCAGCATTTT.